This T cell receptor beta chain was recorded in a study of T cells after yellow fever vaccination. Overall study context: SMART-Seq v4 Ultra Low Input handled preparation of low-cell-number fractions. Study results and caveats: Boosting was followed by the reappearance of most primary-vaccination clones (roughly 96% CD4, about 88% CD8). Weaker overall, the secondary response nonetheless peaked faster (day 5 versus 15).

This clonotype was found many times. The antigen remains undetermined. Template switching by 5'RACE produced TCR cDNA, adding a universal primer site and UMIs. TCRdb processed the 5' RACE reads anew with MiXCR; each CDR3 protein has one entry. Here the sample spans 250,000 to 350,000 distinct CDR3 sequences, around 10% being singletons. The CDR3 extends over 13 amino acids. The J segment lost 5 bases and the V segment lost 4 bases, leaving 3 bases of the junction unmatched. The germline V gene encodes CDR1 LGHDT and CDR2 YNNKEL (reference sequence). The rearrangement links TRBV3-1 to TRBJ2-7; TRBD1 matches 9 bases. This sample comprised CD4+ T cells sorted from PBMCs, obtained 5 days after the yellow fever booster vaccination. The receptor's source is a man aged 18 to 29 who received the YFV17D yellow fever vaccine. Here the CDR3 reads CASSRTGDNEQYF. DNA for the CDR3: TGTGCCAGCAGCCGGACAGGGGACAACGAGCAGTACTTC.